This T cell receptor beta chain was sequenced in a study of blood T cell repertoires in COVID-19. Looking at the study overall: PBMCs, B-cell-depleted T cells, or T cells were the source of the cDNA or gDNA that made up the material.

Study processing details: How many nucleated cells were present was estimated from reference gene primer amplification. The method was immunoSEQ multiplex PCR; TCRdb's version includes in-frame clones alone and lacks a portion of them. V and J calls and clone size come straight from that table; D and trimming were deduced from the DNA. This sample carries under 250,000 clones, 70% to 90% of them seen once, and the ten largest clones take 10% to 13%. Germline assignment: CDR1 LGHDT and CDR2 YNNKEL (reference sequence). V lost 5 bases, J lost 1 base, and 13 bases lay in between. This CDR3 comprises 15 residues. Participants were aged about 18 to 100 years from about 25 US areas.

The chain recombines TRBV3-1 (or the pseudogene TRBV3-2) with TRBJ2-3; D ambiguous. This sequence was found in a young man who had recovered from COVID-19. The sequencing input was PBMCs or T cells enriched from blood (not recorded which). CDR3 sequence: CASSIQVGGTDTQYF. The CDR3 bases are TGTGCCAGCAGCATTCAGGTCGGCGGCACAGATACGCAGTATTTT.